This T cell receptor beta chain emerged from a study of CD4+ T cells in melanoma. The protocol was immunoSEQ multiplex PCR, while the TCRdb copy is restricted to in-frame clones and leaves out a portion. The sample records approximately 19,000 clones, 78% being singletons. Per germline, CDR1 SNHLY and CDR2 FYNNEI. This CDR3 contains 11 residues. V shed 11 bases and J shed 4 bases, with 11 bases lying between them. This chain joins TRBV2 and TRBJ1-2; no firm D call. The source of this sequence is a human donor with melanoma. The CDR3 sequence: CASQGFYGYTF. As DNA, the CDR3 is TGTGCCTCCCAAGGTTTCTATGGCTACACCTTC.